What follows are 15 T cell receptor beta chains derived from one specimen sequenced in a study of response to subunit inactivated influenza vaccine. TCRdb reprocessed the RT-PCR reads via MiXCR and lists one record per CDR3 protein. The sample includes about 540,000 distinct CDR3 sequences, around 21% of them seen just once. These data were also filed under a second study, of T cells expressing NK-cell markers. That paper notes: 5'RACE template switching built TCR beta cDNA with unique molecular identifiers.

Specimen: CD4+ T cells sorted from PBMCs, collected roughly 12 days after vaccination. These receptors were collected from a man in his forties or fifties who received an inactivated influenza vaccine.

The CDR3 reads CASSLTGDTTYEQYF. The CDR3 nucleotides are TGCGCCAGCAGTCTGACCGGGGACACCACCTACGAGCAGTACTTC. The V and J genes are TRBV5-1 and TRBJ2-7; maybe TRBD1 (6 bases). V was pared by 5 bases and J by 2 bases, with 17 bases between. CDR3 length equals 15 residues. Per the germline V gene, CDR1 is SGHRS and CDR2 is YFSETQ.

The chain uses TRBV12-5 and TRBJ2-2; 8 bases are shared with TRBD2. J gave up 0 bases and V 10 bases, and 4 bases lay outside the gene matches. This CDR3 is 14 amino acids long. Germline-derived CDR1 and CDR2 are LGHNT and FRNRAP. The CDR3 protein is CATREGANTGELFF. The CDR3 DNA follows: TGTGCTACCCGGGAGGGAGCGAACACCGGGGAGCTGTTTTTT. Full variable domain (missing parts from reference TRBV12-5 and TRBJ2-2): DARVTQTPRHKVTEMGQEVTMRCQPILGHNTVFWYRQTMMQGLELLAYFRNRAPLDDSGMPKDRFSAEMPDATLATLKIQPSEPRDSAVYFCATREGANTGELFFGEGSRLTVL.

The rearrangement links TRBV29-1 to TRBJ1-3, with D perhaps TRBD1 (5 bases). CDR1 is SQVTM and CDR2 is ANQGSEA in the germline V gene. The CDR3 has 14 residues. The V and J ends lost 0 bases and 3 bases respectively, with 9 bases between them. Here the CDR3 reads CSVEDRGGGNTIYF. The DNA of the CDR3 is TGCAGCGTTGAAGATCGCGGGGGTGGAAACACCATATATTTT.

The chain uses TRBV20-1 and TRBJ2-5; D gene ambiguous. CDR1 and CDR2 from the germline V gene are DFQATT and SNEGSKA (reference sequence). V dropped 3 bases and J dropped 2 bases, with 7 bases sitting between them. The CDR3 has 12 residues. CDR3 coding DNA: TGCAGTGCTAGCCCAGCACAAGAGACCCAGTACTTC. Translation gives CSASPAQETQYF.

In its sample, this clonotype was seen many times. The chain recombines TRBV20-1 with TRBJ2-3, with 8 positions matching TRBD1. The CDR3 spans 14 residues. The V segment lost 2 bases and the J segment 2 bases; nucleotides outside the gene matches: 3. The germline gives CDR1 DFQATT, CDR2 SNEGSKA (reference sequence). This CDR3 is CSARRTGITDTQYF. The CDR3 region has the DNA TGCAGTGCTAGAAGGACAGGGATCACAGATACGCAGTATTTT.

The table lists this clonotype with a few counts. This rearrangement joins TRBV14 to TRBJ1-5; D not certain. The germline V gene encodes CDR1 SGHDN and CDR2 FVKESK. CDR3 size: 15 residues. The V and J ends lost 1 base and 3 bases respectively, with 10 bases between them. CDR3 nucleotides: TGTGCCAGCAGCCAAGGTGGACTAGCCAATCAGCCCCAGCATTTT. Protein: CASSQGGLANQPQHF.

This clonotype was seen more than once but under ten times. The rearrangement uses TRBV6-2 or TRBV6-3 and TRBJ2-4, with D perhaps matching TRBD2 (6 bases). Trimming took 2 bases from V and 2 from J, leaving 10 bases between them. The germline CDR1 and CDR2 sequences are MNHEY and SVGEGT. The CDR3 spans 15 residues. The CDR3 loop is CASSYARGTKNIQYF. In DNA form, the CDR3 reads TGTGCCAGCAGTTACGCCCGGGGGACCAAAAACATTCAGTACTTC.

This clonotype was picked up a small number of times. V is TRBV4-3 and J is TRBJ2-6, with 9 bases fitting TRBD1. Germline CDR1 LGHNA, CDR2 YSLEER. V was clipped by 8 bases and J by 2 bases; unmatched bases: 7. The CDR3 loop spans 16 amino acids. CDR3 sequence: CASGTGRFTGANVLTF. The CDR3 coding sequence is TGCGCCAGCGGGACAGGGCGGTTCACTGGGGCCAACGTCCTGACTTTC.

This clonotype turned up a few times. The chain joins TRBV6-1 to TRBJ2-3; D is perhaps TRBD2 (6 bases). Trimming left V 10 bases short and J 4 bases short, with 15 bases between. The germline gives CDR1 MNHNS, CDR2 SASEGT. The CDR3 totals 13 residues. The CDR3 loop is CATGSPPADTQYF. The CDR3 region has the DNA TGTGCCACCGGGAGTCCACCGGCAGATACGCAGTATTTT.

The chain couples TRBV4-1 to TRBJ2-1; D possibly matches TRBD1 or TRBD2 (5 bases each). The V gene lost 0 bases and the J gene lost 2 bases, with 11 bases spanning the gap. Germline loops: CDR1 MGHRA, CDR2 YSYEKL. CDR3 length: 16 amino acids. The CDR3 region has the DNA TGCGCCAGCAGCCAAGATCCGTTGGGGGCCTACAATGAGCAGTTCTTC. Its protein product is CASSQDPLGAYNEQFF.

This clonotype was recorded a few times. CDR3 coding DNA: TGTGCCAGCAGCCAAAACAGGGGGAAGGACGCTTTCTTT. Translated: CASSQNRGKDAFF. The chain carries TRBV3-1 and TRBJ1-1; 8 bases match TRBD1. The CDR3 is 13 residues long. With 2 bases clipped from V and 11 bases from J, the junction kept 7 bases outside the gene matches. CDR1 LGHDT and CDR2 YNNKEL come from the germline V gene (reference sequence).

The chain recombines TRBV6-2 or TRBV6-3 with TRBJ2-7; maybe TRBD2 (5 bases). The CDR3 loop spans 15 amino acids. Trimming cost V 2 bases and J 2 bases, with 13 bases left between them. Germline V gives CDR1 MNHEY, CDR2 SVGEGT. CDR3 region: CASSYARRTPYEQYF. The DNA for the CDR3 is TGTGCCAGCAGTTACGCACGCAGGACTCCCTACGAGCAGTACTTC.

The chain combines TRBV3-1 with TRBJ1-2, with D maybe TRBD1 (5 bases). V gave up 2 bases and J gave up 8 bases, with 15 bases separating them. The CDR3 loop spans 14 amino acids. The V gene's germline CDR1 is LGHDT and CDR2 YNNKEL (reference sequence). The CDR3 DNA is TGTGCCAGCAGCCAACCTGGTGGGGGAGTCGGCTACACCTTC. It encodes CASSQPGGGVGYTF.

V and J are TRBV6-1 and TRBJ1-5; no clear D gene. CDR1 is MNHNS, CDR2 SASEGT, per germline. The CDR3 spans 14 residues. Trimming stripped 5 bases from V and 7 bases from J, with 15 bases between. The CDR3 nucleotides read TGTGCCAGCAGTCCTCCAGGACGAGAACAGCCCCAGCATTTT. Its translation is CASSPPGREQPQHF.

The chain is built from TRBV5-6 and TRBJ2-2, with 8 bases matching TRBD1. After removal of 1 base from V and 4 bases from J, the junction contained 6 bases not matched to a gene. Looked up from germline, CDR1 is SGHDT and CDR2 is YYEEEE. CDR3 length equals 16 residues. This CDR3 reads CASSLYQGASTGELFF. DNA for the CDR3: TGTGCCAGCAGCTTGTATCAGGGGGCGTCCACCGGGGAGCTGTTTTTT.